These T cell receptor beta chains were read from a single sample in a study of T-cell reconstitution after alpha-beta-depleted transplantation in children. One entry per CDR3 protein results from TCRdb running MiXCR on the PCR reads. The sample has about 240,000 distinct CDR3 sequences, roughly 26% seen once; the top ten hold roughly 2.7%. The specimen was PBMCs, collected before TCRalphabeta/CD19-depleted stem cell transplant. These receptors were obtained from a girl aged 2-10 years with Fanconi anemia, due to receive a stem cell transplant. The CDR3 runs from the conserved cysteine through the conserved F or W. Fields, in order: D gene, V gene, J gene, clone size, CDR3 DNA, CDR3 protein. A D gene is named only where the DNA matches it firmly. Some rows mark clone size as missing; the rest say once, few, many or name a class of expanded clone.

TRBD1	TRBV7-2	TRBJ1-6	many	TGTGCCAGCAGCCTCCGGGACAGGTACTCACCCCTCCACTTT	CASSLRDRYSPLHF
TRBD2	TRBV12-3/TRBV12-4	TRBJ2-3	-	TGTGCCAGCAGTTGGGCTAGCGGGGGCGATACGCAGTATTTT	CASSWASGGDTQYF
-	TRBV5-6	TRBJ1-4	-	TGTGCCAGCAGCTTGGCCGATTGGGGTGAAAAACTGTTTTTT	CASSLADWGEKLFF
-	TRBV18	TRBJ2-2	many	TGTGCCAGCTCACCAAGGGCTCCCGGGGAGCTGTTTTTT	CASSPRAPGELFF
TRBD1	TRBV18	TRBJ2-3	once	TGTGCCAGCTCACAAGGCGGACAGGGGGCAGATACGCAGTATTTT	CASSQGGQGADTQYF
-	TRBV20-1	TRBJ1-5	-	TGCAGTGCTAGAGGAGGGCGAGGGGGAGGGCAGCCCCAGCATTTT	CSARGGRGGGQPQHF
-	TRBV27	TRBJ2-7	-	TGTGCCAGCAGTACTCAGCTAGGCTCTGTGTGGGAGCAGTACTTC	CASSTQLGSVWEQYF
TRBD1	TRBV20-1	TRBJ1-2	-	TGCAGTGCTAGGCCACAGGGGTACTATGGCTACACCTTC	CSARPQGYYGYTF
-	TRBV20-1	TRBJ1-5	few	TGCAGTGCTAGAGATCCGGACCCAAGAGGGGGCAATCAGCCCCAGCATTTT	CSARDPDPRGGNQPQHF
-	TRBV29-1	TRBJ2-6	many	TGCAGCGTTGAATTCTCAGGGTTTAGTGGGGCCAACGTCCTGACTTTC	CSVEFSGFSGANVLTF
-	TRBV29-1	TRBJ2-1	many	TGCAGCGTTGAGGAGGTCAACTACAATGAGCAGTTCTTC	CSVEEVNYNEQFF
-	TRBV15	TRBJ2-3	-	TGTGCCACCAGCAGAGATTTCGCCGCCGTGCAGTATTTT	CATSRDFAAVQYF
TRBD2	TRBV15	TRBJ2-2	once	TGTGCCACCAGCAGAGATGCCGGGACTAGCGGGGGTCCCGGGGAGCTGTTTTTT	CATSRDAGTSGGPGELFF
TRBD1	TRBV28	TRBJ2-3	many	TGTGCCAGCAGTACCTCCACAGGGGGCGCAGATACGCAGTATTTT	CASSTSTGGADTQYF
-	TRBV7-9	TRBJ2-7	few	TGTGCCAGCAGCCCAAACGGGCCAAGCGACGAGCAGTACTTC	CASSPNGPSDEQYF
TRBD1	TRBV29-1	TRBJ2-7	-	TGCAGCGTTGCCCAATACCTTAGACCGGGACAGGGTTCTCCCTACGAGCAGTACTTC	CSVAQYLRPGQGSPYEQYF
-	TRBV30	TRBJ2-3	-	TGTGCTCACACCCCCGCGGATACGCAGTATTTT	CAHTPADTQYF
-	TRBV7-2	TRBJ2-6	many	TGTGCCAGCAGCTTAGATGTATCGTCTGGGGCCAACGTCCTGACTTTC	CASSLDVSSGANVLTF
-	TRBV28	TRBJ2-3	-	TGTGCCAGCAGTTCCCAAGGGGGGCGAGACGAGCACACAGATACGCAGTATTTT	CASSSQGGRDEHTDTQYF
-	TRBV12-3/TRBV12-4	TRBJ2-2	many	TGTGCCAGCAGTTTAGGGGGGAACACCGGGGAGCTGTTTTTT	CASSLGGNTGELFF
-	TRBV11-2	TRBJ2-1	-	TGTGCCAGCAGCTTGCCACTTGGGCCCCTAGTGATCCCCGTCAATGAGCAGTTCTTC	CASSLPLGPLVIPVNEQFF
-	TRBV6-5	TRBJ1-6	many	TGTGCCAGCAGTTACGTAGGGATTGGAGAATCACCCCTCCACTTT	CASSYVGIGESPLHF
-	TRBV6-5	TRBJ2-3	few	TGTGCCAGCAGCTACGGGTCCTCTAACACAGATACGCAGTATTTT	CASSYGSSNTDTQYF
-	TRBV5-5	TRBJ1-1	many	TGTGCCAGCAGCTTGGATTCTTGGGTCACTGAAGCTTTCTTT	CASSLDSWVTEAFF
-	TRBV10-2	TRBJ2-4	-	TGCGCCACTACTGGGGGACTGGACATTCAGTACTTC	CATTGGLDIQYF
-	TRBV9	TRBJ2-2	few	TGTGCCAGCAGCGTAGGAAGAGGGCAGGGGAGCACCGGGGAGCTGTTTTTT	CASSVGRGQGSTGELFF
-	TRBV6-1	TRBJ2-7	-	TGTGCCAGCAGTGACGTTGGCGGGCCCTCCTACGAGCAGTACTTC	CASSDVGGPSYEQYF
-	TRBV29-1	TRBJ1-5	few	TGCAGCGTTGCAACAGGACGGCTCAATCAGCCCCAGCATTTT	CSVATGRLNQPQHF
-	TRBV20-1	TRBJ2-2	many	TGCAGTGCGGTGGGGACATTGAGGGCCGGGGAGCTGTTTTTT	CSAVGTLRAGELFF
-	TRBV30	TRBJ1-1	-	TGTGCCTGGTACAGGGTGGCCACTGAAGCTTTCTTT	CAWYRVATEAFF
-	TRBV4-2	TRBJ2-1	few	TGTGCCAGCAGCCATGATCCGGGGGTGCAGTTCTTC	CASSHDPGVQFF
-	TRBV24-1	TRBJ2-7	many	TGTGCCACCAGTGATCCCACCTTCGGGGACGAGCAGTACTTC	CATSDPTFGDEQYF
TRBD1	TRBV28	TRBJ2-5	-	TGTGCCAGCAGTCTTACTCTTCCCGGGACAGGAGAGGGGACCCAGTACTTC	CASSLTLPGTGEGTQYF
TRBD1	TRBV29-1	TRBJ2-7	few	TGCAGCGTTGAACTAAGGACAGGACCCTCCTACGAGCAGTACTTC	CSVELRTGPSYEQYF
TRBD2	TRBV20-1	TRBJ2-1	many	TGCAGTGCTACCACCGTAGCGGGAGTCCTCTGGTCGAATGAGCAGTTCTTC	CSATTVAGVLWSNEQFF
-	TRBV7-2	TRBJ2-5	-	TGTGCCAGCAGCCAGCCGGGGGAGACCCAGTACTTC	CASSQPGETQYF
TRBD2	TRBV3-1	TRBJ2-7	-	TGTGCCAGTGGTTGGACTAGGTACGAGCAGTACTTC	CASGWTRYEQYF
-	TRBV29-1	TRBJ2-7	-	TGCAGCGTCCCATCTTCAGGGTGGCCCTACGAGCAGTACTTC	CSVPSSGWPYEQYF
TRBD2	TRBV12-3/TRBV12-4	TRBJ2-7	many	TGTGCCAGCAGTTTTAGCGGGGGGAAGGACTACGAGCAGTACTTC	CASSFSGGKDYEQYF
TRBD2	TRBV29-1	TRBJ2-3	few	TGCAGCGTTGACGGACTAGCGGGAGTTTCAGATACGCAGTATTTT	CSVDGLAGVSDTQYF
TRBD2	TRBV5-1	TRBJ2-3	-	TGCGCCAGCAGCCTTTATCTAGCGGGAGGCACAGATACGCAGTATTTT	CASSLYLAGGTDTQYF
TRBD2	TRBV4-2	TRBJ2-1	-	TGTGCCAGCAGCCAAAATGGACTAGCGGGGTTGCACAATGAGCAGTTCTTC	CASSQNGLAGLHNEQFF
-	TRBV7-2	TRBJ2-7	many	TGTGCCAGCAGCTTAGACCGACAGCAGATCAGGCAGTACTTC	CASSLDRQQIRQYF
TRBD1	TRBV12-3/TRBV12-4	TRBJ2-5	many	TGTGCCAGCACCCCACAGGGGGCAGGGACCCAGTACTTC	CASTPQGAGTQYF
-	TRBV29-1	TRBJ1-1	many	TGCAGCGTTGAACCTGGGGCAGGCGGTGAAGCTTTCTTT	CSVEPGAGGEAFF
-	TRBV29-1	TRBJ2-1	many	TGCAGCGTTAACGCAGGGAGGAATGAGCAGTTCTTC	CSVNAGRNEQFF
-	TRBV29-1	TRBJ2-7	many	TGCAGCGTTGGGCAGGTCCGCGAGCAGTACTTC	CSVGQVREQYF
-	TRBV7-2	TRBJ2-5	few	TGTGCCAGCAGCTCCCACAGGCAACCCATGAGTACCCAGTACTTC	CASSSHRQPMSTQYF